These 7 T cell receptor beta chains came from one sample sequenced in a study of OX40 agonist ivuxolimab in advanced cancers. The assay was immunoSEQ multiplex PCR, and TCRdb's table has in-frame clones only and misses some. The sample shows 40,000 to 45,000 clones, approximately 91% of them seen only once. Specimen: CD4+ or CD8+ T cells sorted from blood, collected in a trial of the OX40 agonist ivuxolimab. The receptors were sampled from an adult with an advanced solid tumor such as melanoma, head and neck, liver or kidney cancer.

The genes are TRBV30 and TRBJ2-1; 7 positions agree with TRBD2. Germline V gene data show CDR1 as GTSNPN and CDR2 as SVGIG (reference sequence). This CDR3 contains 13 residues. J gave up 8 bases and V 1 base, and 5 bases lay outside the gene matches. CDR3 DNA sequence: TGTGCCTGGAGTGGGGGGAGGGCCGATGAGCAGTTCTTC. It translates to CAWSGGRADEQFF. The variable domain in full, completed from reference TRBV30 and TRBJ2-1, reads SQTIHQWPATLVQPVGSPLSLECTVEGTSNPNLYWYRQAAGRGLQLLFYSVGIGQISSEVPQNLSASRPQDRQFILSSKKLLLSDSGFYLCAWSGGRADEQFFGPGTRLTVL.

CDR3 loop: CASSLKAGGLYEQYF. CDR3 bases: TGTGCCAGCAGCTTGAAGGCGGGAGGATTGTACGAGCAGTACTTC. This chain joins TRBV5-6 and TRBJ2-7; 8 bases match TRBD2. The CDR3 sequence is 15 residues long. Germline loops: CDR1 SGHDT, CDR2 YYEEEE. J was trimmed by 4 bases and V by 1 base; bases with no gene match: 7.

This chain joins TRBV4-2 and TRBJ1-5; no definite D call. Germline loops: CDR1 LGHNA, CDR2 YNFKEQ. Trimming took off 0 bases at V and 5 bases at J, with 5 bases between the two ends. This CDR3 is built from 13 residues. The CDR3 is CASSQEDYQPQHF. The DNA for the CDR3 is TGTGCCAGCAGCCAAGAGGACTATCAGCCCCAGCATTTT.

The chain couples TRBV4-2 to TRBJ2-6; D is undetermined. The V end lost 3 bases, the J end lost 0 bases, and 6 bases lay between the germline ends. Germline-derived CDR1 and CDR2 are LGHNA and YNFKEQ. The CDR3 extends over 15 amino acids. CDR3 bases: TGTGCCAGCAGCCAGAAGTACTCTGGGGCCAACGTCCTGACTTTC. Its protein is CASSQKYSGANVLTF.

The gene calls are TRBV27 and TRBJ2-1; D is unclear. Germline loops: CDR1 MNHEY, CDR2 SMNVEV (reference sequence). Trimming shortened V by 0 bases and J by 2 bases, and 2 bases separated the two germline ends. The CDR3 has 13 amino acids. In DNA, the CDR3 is TGTGCCAGCAGTTTATCCCCCTACAATGAGCAGTTCTTC. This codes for CASSLSPYNEQFF.

This chain's CDR3 is CASSTKGLAGGKDEQFF. DNA for the CDR3: TGCGCCAGCAGCACGAAGGGACTAGCGGGAGGGAAGGATGAGCAGTTCTTC. This chain uses TRBV5-1 with TRBJ2-1; 16 nucleotides agree with TRBD2. Germline-derived CDR1 and CDR2 are SGHRS and YFSETQ. There are 17 residues in the CDR3. V lost 4 bases and J lost 8; bases outside the gene matches: 9.

DNA for the CDR3: TGTGCCAGCAAAAGGGGCGGGAGCAATCAGCCCCAGCATTTT. Translated, it gives CASKRGGSNQPQHF. The chain couples TRBV28 to TRBJ1-5; D possibly corresponds to TRBD1 (5 bases). CDR1 and CDR2 (germline): MDHEN, SYDVKM. Trimming pared 7 bases from V and 1 base from J, leaving 11 bases between. The CDR3 consists of 14 residues.